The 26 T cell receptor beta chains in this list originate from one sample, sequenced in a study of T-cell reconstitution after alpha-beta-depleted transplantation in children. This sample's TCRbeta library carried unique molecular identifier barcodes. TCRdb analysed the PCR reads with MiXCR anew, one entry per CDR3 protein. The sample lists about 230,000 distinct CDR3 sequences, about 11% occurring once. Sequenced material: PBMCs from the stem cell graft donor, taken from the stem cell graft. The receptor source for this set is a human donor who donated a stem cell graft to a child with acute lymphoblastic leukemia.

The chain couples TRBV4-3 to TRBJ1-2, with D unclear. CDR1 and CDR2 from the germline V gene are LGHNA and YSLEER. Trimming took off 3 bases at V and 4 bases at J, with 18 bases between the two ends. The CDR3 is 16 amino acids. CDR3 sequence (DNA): TGCGCCAGCAGCCAGGGAATCACTTCGCGGGCCTATGGCTACACCTTC. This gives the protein CASSQGITSRAYGYTF.

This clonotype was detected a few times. This CDR3 is CASSADRESNQPQHF. The CDR3, as DNA: TGTGCCAGCAGTGCGGACAGGGAGAGCAATCAGCCCCAGCATTTT. This chain uses TRBV2 with TRBJ1-5; TRBD1 matches 8 bases. V gave up 4 bases and J gave up 1 base; unmatched junction bases: 3. Germline V gene sequence: CDR1 SNHLY, CDR2 FYNNEI. The CDR3 totals 15 residues.

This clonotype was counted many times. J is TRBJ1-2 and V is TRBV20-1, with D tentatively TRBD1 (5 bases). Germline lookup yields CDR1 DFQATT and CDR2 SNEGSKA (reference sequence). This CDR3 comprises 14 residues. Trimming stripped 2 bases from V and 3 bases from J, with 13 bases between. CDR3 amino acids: CSARPPGGDYGYTF. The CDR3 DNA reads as TGCAGTGCTAGACCGCCGGGAGGGGACTATGGCTACACCTTC.

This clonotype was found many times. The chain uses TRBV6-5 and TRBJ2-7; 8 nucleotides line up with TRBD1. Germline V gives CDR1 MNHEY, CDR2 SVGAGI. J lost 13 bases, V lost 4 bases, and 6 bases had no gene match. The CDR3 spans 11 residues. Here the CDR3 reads CASSSRTGHYF. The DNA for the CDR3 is TGTGCCAGCAGTTCCCGGACAGGGCATTACTTC.

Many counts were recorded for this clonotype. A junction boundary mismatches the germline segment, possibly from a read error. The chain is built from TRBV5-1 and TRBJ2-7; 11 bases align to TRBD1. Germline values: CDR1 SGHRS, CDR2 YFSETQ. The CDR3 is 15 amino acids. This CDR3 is CASTLVGTGGYEQYF. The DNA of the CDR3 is TGCGCCAGCACCTTGGTAGGGACAGGGGGCTACGAGCAGTACTTC.

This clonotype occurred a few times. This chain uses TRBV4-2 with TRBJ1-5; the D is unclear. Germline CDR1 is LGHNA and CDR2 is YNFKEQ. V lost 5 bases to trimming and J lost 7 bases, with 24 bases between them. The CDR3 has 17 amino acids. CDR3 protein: CASSGAAATIASQPQHF. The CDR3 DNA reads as TGTGCCAGCAGCGGTGCGGCAGCTACTATAGCGAGCCAGCCCCAGCATTTT.

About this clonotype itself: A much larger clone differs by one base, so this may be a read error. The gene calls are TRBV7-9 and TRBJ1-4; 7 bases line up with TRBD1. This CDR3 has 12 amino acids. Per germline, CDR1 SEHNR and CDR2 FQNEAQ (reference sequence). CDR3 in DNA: TGTGCCTATCGAGACAGGGATGAAAAACTGCTTTTT. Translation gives CAYRDRDEKLLF.

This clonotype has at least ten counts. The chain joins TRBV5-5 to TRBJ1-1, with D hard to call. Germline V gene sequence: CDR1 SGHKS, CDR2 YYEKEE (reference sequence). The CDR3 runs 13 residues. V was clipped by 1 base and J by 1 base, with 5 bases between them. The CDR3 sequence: CASSLPENTEAFF. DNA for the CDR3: TGTGCCAGCAGCTTGCCGGAGAACACTGAAGCTTTCTTT.

CDR3 loop: CASSLDLGKGGAFF. The CDR3 DNA reads as TGTGCCAGCAGTTTGGACCTCGGAAAGGGGGGAGCTTTCTTT. The chain links TRBV12-3 or TRBV12-4 to TRBJ1-1, with a tentative D call TRBD1 (6 bases). The V gene lost 3 bases and the J gene lost 10 bases, with 18 bases spanning the gap. The CDR3 consists of 14 residues.

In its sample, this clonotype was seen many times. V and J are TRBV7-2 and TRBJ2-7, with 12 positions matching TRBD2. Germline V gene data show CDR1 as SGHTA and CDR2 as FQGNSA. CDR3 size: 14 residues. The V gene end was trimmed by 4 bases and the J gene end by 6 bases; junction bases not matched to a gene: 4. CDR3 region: CASSSSGGAGEQYF. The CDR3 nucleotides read TGTGCCAGCAGCTCTAGCGGGGGGGCGGGCGAGCAGTACTTC.

The CDR3 is CASSIVKGTEAFF. CDR3 nucleotides: TGTGCCAGTAGTATTGTCAAGGGCACTGAAGCTTTCTTT. J is TRBJ1-1 and V is TRBV19; no definite D call. Germline V CDR1 and CDR2: LNHDA, SQIVND (reference sequence). The length of the CDR3 is 13 residues. Trimming took 3 bases from V and 4 from J, leaving 9 bases between them.

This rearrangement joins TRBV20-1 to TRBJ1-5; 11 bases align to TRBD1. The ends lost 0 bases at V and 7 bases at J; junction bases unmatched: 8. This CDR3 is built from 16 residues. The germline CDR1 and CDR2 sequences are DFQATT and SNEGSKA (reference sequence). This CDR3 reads CSARDARTGGAQPQHF. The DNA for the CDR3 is TGCAGTGCTAGAGATGCGCGGACAGGGGGCGCGCAGCCCCAGCATTTT.

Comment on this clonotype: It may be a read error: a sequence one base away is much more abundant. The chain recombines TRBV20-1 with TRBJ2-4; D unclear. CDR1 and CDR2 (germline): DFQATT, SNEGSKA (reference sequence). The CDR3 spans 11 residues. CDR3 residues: CSAEGKNSQYF. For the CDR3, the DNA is TGCAGTGCGGAAGGGAAAAACAGTCAGTACTTC.

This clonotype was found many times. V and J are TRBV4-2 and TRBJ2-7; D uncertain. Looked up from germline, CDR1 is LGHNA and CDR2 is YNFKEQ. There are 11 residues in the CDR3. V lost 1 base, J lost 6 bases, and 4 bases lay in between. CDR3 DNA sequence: TGTGCCAGCAGCCAAGTAGGCGAGCAGTACTTC. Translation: CASSQVGEQYF.

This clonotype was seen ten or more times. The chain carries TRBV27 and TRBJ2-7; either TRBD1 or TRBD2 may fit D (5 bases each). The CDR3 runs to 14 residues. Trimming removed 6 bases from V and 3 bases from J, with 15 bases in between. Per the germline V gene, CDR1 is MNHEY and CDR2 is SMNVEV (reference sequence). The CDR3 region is CASSPGTAGYEQYF. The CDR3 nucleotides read TGTGCCAGCAGCCCCGGGACGGCAGGCTACGAGCAGTACTTC.

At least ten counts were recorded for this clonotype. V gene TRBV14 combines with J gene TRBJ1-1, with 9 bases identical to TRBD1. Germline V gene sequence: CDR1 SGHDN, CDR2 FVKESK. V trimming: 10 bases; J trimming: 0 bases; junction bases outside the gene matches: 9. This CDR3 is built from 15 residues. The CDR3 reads CATEDRGPMNTEAFF. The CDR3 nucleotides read TGTGCCACCGAGGACAGGGGCCCTATGAACACTGAAGCTTTCTTT.

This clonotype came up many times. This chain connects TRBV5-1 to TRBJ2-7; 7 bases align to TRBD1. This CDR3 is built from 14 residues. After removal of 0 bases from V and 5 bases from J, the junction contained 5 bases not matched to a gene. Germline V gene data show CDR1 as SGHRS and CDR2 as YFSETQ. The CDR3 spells CASSLVAQGNEQYF. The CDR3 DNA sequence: TGCGCCAGCAGCTTGGTGGCACAGGGGAACGAGCAGTACTTC.

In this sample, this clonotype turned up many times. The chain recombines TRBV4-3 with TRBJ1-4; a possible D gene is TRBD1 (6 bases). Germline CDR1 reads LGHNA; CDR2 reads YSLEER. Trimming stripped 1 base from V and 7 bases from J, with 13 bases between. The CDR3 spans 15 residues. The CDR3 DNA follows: TGCGCCAGCAGCCAAGTCCTGGGGGGCGGTGAAAAACTGTTTTTT. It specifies CASSQVLGGGEKLFF.

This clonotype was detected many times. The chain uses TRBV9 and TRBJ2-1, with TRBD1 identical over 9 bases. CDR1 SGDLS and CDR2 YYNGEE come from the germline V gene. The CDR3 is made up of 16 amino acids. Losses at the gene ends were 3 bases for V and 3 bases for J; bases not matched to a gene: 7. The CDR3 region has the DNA TGTGCCAGCAGCGAAACCGGGACAGGGTACTACAATGAGCAGTTCTTC. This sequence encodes CASSETGTGYYNEQFF.

The CDR3 DNA reads TGTGCCAGTAACCTTCCCCGACAGGGATCCTATGGCTACACCTTC. Its protein product is CASNLPRQGSYGYTF. The chain uses TRBV19 and TRBJ1-2; 7 bases are shared with TRBD1. The CDR3 is 15 residues long. J gave up 4 bases and V 7 bases, and 12 bases lay outside the gene matches. Germline CDR1 and CDR2: LNHDA and SQIVND (reference sequence).

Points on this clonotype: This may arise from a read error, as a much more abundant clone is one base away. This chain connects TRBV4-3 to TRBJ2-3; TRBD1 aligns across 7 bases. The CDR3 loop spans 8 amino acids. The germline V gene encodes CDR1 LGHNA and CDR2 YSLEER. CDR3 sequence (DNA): TGCGCCAGCAGGCAGGGGGTTTTT. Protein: CASRQGVF.

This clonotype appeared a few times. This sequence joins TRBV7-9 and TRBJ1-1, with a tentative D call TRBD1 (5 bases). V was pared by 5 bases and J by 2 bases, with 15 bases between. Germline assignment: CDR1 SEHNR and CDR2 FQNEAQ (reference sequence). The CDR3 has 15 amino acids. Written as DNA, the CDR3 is TGTGCCAGCAGCCTAAGGGGACCCCATAACACTGAAGCTTTCTTT. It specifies CASSLRGPHNTEAFF.

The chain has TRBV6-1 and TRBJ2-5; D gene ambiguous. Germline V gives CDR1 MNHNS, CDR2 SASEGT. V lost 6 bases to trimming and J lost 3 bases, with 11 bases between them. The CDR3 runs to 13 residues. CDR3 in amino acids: CASRVKNKETQYF. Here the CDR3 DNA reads TGTGCCAGCAGGGTTAAGAATAAAGAGACCCAGTACTTC.

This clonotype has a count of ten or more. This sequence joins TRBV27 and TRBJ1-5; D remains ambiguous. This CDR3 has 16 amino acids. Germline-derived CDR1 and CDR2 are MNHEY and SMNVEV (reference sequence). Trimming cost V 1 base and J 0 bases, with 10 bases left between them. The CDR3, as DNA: TGTGCCAGCAGTTTATACCGGGATGTTAGCAATCAGCCCCAGCATTTT. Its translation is CASSLYRDVSNQPQHF.

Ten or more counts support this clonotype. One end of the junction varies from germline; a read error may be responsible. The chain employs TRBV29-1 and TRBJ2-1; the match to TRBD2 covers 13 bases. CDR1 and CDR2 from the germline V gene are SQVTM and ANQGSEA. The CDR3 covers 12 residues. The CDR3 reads CSSRTSGGRWLF. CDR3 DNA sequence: TGCAGCTCCCGGACTAGCGGGGGTCGATGGCTCTTC.

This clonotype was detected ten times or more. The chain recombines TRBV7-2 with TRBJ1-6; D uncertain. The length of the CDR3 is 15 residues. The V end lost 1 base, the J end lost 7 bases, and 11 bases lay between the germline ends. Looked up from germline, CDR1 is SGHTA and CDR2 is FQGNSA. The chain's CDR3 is CASSLDQGRNSPLHF. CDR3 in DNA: TGTGCCAGCAGCTTAGACCAAGGGCGGAATTCACCCCTCCACTTT.